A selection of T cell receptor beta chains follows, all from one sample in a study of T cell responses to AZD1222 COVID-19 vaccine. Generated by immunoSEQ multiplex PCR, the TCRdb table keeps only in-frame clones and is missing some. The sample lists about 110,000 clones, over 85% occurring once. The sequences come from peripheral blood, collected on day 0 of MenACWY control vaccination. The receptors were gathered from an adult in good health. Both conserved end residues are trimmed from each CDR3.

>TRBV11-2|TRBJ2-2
ASSLESYRQAPAGELF
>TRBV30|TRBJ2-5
AWDVGLAKQETQY
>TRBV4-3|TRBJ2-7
ASSQEWQGSEQY
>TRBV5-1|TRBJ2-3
ASSSGLAGASTDTQY
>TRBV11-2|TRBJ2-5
ASSLTFTGGETQY
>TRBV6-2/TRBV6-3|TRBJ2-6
ASSPAGANVLT
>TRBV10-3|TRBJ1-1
AIRGSRGPDTEAF
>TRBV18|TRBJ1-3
ASSPTRTLGNTIY
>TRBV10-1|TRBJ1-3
ASSESGIGNTIY
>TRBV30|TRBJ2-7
AWRVSAGDPSYEQY
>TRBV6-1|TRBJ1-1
ASSDGRTGGSTEAF
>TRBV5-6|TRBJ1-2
ASSLRRGQRLYGYT
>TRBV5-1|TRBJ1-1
ASSLAVRAVNTEAF
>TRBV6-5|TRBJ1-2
ASSYSISGNYGYT
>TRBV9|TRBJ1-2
ASSGPGPVGGYT
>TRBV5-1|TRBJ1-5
ASSLGAGERQPQH
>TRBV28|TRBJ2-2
ASRGTGMITGELF
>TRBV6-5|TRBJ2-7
ASSFGTPYEQY
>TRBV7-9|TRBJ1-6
ASSLVQGGSPLH
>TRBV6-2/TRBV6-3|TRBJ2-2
ASSWGQGSWELF
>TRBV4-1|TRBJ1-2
ASSQGLGPGGYT
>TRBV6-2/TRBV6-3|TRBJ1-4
ASSSFSTGKLF
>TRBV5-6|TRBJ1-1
ASSFGNTEAF
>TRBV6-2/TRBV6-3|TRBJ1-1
ASSGGQGVRTMAF
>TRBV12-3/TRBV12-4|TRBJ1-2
ASSWTGEGYT
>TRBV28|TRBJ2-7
ASSLRAGLQY
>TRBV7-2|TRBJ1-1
ASSAGAGYDTEAF
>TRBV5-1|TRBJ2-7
ASSLTGISEQY
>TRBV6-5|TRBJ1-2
ASSYSIYFGYGYT
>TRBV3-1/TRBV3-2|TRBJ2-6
ASSQVVRQTGANVLT
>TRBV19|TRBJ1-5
ASTTSRNQPQH
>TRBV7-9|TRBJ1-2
ASSPDTDLYGYT
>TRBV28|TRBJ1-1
ASRTAMNTEAF
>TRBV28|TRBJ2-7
ASSNPRLDLYEQY
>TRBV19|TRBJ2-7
ATVGQRAYEQY
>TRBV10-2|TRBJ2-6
ASRGTPGSGANVLT
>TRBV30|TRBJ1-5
AWTDQHDQPQH
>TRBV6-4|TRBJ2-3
ASSVWRGGLDTQY
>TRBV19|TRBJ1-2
ASRQGIRGYT
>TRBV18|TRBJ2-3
ASSLMVARSTDTQY
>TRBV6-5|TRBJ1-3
ASSYDRYPGNTIY
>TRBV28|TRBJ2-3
ASSLDRGGTQY
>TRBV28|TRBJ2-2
ASSLYGSPRTGELF
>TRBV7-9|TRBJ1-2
ASRWGQGNYGYT
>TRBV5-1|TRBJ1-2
ASSPERLNYGYT
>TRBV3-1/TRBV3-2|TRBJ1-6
ASSHSGAAQNSPLH
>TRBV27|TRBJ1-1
ASSPRGGYSHTEAF